This T cell receptor beta chain is from a study of naive and memory T cell subsets. General study findings and limits: Over 90% of naive TCR sequences appeared only once, unlike memory subsets. Naive repertoires, especially CD8, held a few larger clonotypes, possibly memory cells re-expressing CD45RA. Activation and differentiation may alter RNA-based TCR counts.

This clonotype has a handful of counts. Its specificity is not known. Four subsets defined by CD45RA and CD27 were sorted after CD3, CD4, CD8 and live/dead staining. The beta constant-region primer was an equimolar mix of two oligonucleotides covering TRBC1 and TRBC2. Ligated cDNA was amplified by four rounds of PCR with nested alpha and beta constant-region primers and SP2. TCRdb independently ran MiXCR on the UMI-ligation and nested PCR reads; one entry per CDR3 protein. The profile covers 150,000 or so distinct CDR3 sequences, with under 25% appearing a single time and around 0.097% taken by the ten largest. This CDR3 comprises 15 residues. CDR1 LNHNV and CDR2 YYDKDF come from the germline V gene (reference sequence). V lost 0 bases to trimming and J lost 2 bases, with 11 bases between them.

The specimen was naive CD4+ T cells from blood. V gene TRBV15 combines with J gene TRBJ2-7; D remains unclear. This clonotype was obtained from a human donor in good health. CDR3 residues: CATSRDRKAAYEQYF. CDR3 DNA sequence: TGTGCCACCAGCAGAGATAGGAAAGCAGCCTACGAGCAGTACTTC.